Below are 28 T cell receptor beta chains sequenced from a single sample in a study of immune characterization of retroperitoneal liposarcoma. Each CDR3 protein gets one entry after TCRdb re-called the PCR reads with MiXCR. This sample carries approximately 11,000 distinct CDR3 sequences, 45% to 55% of them seen once, and the ten largest clones take about 9.4%. The sequencing input was tumor tissue. These receptors were taken from a female donor with retroperitoneal liposarcoma.

This sequence joins TRBV27 and TRBJ2-1; 7 bases map to TRBD1. The closer fit of TRBJ2-7 to the DNA end suggests the J call may be wrong. The CDR3 is 12 amino acids. Per germline, CDR1 MNHEY and CDR2 SMNVEV (reference sequence). CDR3 sequence: CASSPGGYEQYF. The CDR3 DNA is TGTGCCAGCAGTCCAGGGGGCTACGAGCAGTACTTC.

This clonotype occurred a few times. The genes are TRBV12-3 or TRBV12-4 and TRBJ2-1, with TRBD2 matching 7 bases. The assigned J gene may be wrong: the sequence end matches TRBJ2-7 better. CDR3 length: 16 residues. This chain's CDR3 is CASSSSGGRSYNEQYF. The CDR3 region has the DNA TGTGCCAGCAGTTCTAGCGGAGGCCGCTCCTACAATGAGCAGTACTTC.

The chain uses TRBV12-3 or TRBV12-4 and TRBJ2-3; 9 nucleotides align to TRBD2. After removal of 6 bases from V and 14 bases from J, the junction contained 12 bases not matched to a gene. There are 13 residues in the CDR3. The CDR3 is CASSLVKSGGSYF. The CDR3 nucleotides are TGTGCCAGCAGCCTAGTGAAGAGCGGGGGGTCGTATTTT.

The chain has TRBV7-2 and TRBJ2-3; 7 nucleotides line up with TRBD2. The CDR3 consists of 15 residues. The germline CDR1 and CDR2 sequences are SGHTA and FQGNSA. V lost 2 bases to trimming and J lost 4 bases; unmatched junction nucleotides: 6. CDR3 protein: CASSLKAGRADTQYF. The CDR3, as DNA: TGTGCCAGCAGCTTAAAAGCGGGAAGGGCAGATACGCAGTATTTT.

The V gene is TRBV11-2, the J gene TRBJ2-1; 9 nucleotides line up with TRBD1. The germline V gene has CDR1 SGHAT and CDR2 FQNNGV. V lost 5 bases, J lost 10 bases, and 15 bases stayed unmatched. The CDR3 contains 16 residues. The DNA of the CDR3 is TGTGCCAGCAGCCCCGGGACAGGGCTACCACCCTACGAGCAGTTCTTC. This translates into CASSPGTGLPPYEQFF. The full variable domain, in which reference TRBV11-2 and TRBJ2-1 provide the parts outside the CDR3, is EAGVAQSPRYKIIEKRQSVAFWCNPISGHATLYWYQQILGQGPKLLIQFQNNGVVDDSQLPKDRFSAERLKGVDSTLKIQPAKLEDSAVYLCASSPGTGLPPYEQFFGPGTRLTVL.

The gene calls are TRBV6-1 and TRBJ2-1; the D gene is possibly TRBD2 (6 bases). Germline assignment: CDR1 MNHNS and CDR2 SASEGT. The CDR3 is 14 amino acids. V gave up 5 bases and J gave up 2 bases, with 10 bases separating them. CDR3 protein: CASSNRGTYNEQFF. CDR3 bases: TGTGCCAGCAGTAATCGGGGGACCTACAATGAGCAGTTCTTC.

The rearrangement joins TRBV6-4 to TRBJ1-1; weak D call: TRBD1 (6 bases). Trimming took 5 bases from V and 3 from J, leaving 13 bases between them. The CDR3 covers 14 residues. CDR1 MRHNA and CDR2 SNTAGT come from the germline V gene. CDR3 in amino acids: CASSHGEGDTEAFF. In DNA form, the CDR3 reads TGTGCCAGCAGTCATGGGGAGGGGGACACTGAAGCTTTCTTT.

The chain uses TRBV4-1 and TRBJ2-5, with D tentatively TRBD1 (5 bases). CDR1 is MGHRA and CDR2 is YSYEKL in the germline V gene. The CDR3 has 15 residues. Trimming took off 0 bases at V and 2 bases at J, with 10 bases between the two ends. The CDR3 DNA reads as TGCGCCAGCAGCCAAGAGACAGCCGTTCAAGAGACCCAGTACTTC. It codes for CASSQETAVQETQYF.

The CDR3 DNA follows: TGTGCCAGCAGTTTAGGGCTAGCCTACAATGAGCAGTACTTC. The encoded protein is CASSLGLAYNEQYF. The chain carries TRBV12-3 or TRBV12-4 and TRBJ2-1; a possible D gene is TRBD2 (5 bases). With the DNA end fitting TRBJ2-7 better, the J assignment may be wrong. This CDR3 has 14 amino acids.

The gene calls are TRBV10-3 and TRBJ2-4; 10 nucleotides agree with TRBD2. The better agreement between TRBJ2-5 and the DNA end casts doubt on the J call. The CDR3 spans 17 residues. Germline lookup yields CDR1 ENHRY and CDR2 SYGVKD. CDR3 residues: CAISETSGKILRETQYF. The CDR3 DNA reads TGTGCCATCAGTGAAACTAGCGGGAAAATACTACGGGAGACCCAGTACTTC.

This chain uses TRBV24-1 with TRBJ2-1; 12 bases align to TRBD1. TRBJ2-7 matches the DNA end more closely, so the J call is doubtful. The germline V gene has CDR1 KGHDR and CDR2 SFDVKD. This CDR3 has 17 residues. The CDR3, as DNA: TGTGCCACCAGTGATTTGGCGGGACAGGGGGCCTACAATGAGCAGTACTTC. It encodes CATSDLAGQGAYNEQYF.

A few counts support this clonotype. This chain uses TRBV6-1 with TRBJ2-2, with TRBD2 identical over 11 bases. CDR1 is MNHNS and CDR2 is SASEGT in the germline V gene. The CDR3 is 18 residues long. Losses at the gene ends were 1 base for V and 4 bases for J; bases not matched to a gene: 8. CDR3 DNA: TGTGCCAGCAGTGAAGTGATCACTAGCGGGAGTGTCACCGGGGAGCTGTTTTTT. It yields the protein CASSEVITSGSVTGELFF.

V and J are TRBV7-6 and TRBJ2-1; D unclear. The DNA end is more similar to TRBJ2-7, so the J call may be wrong. Germline V gives CDR1 SGHVS, CDR2 FNYEAQ. CDR3 length: 14 amino acids. The CDR3 DNA reads as TGTGCCAGCAGCTTAGATCGGCAGTCCTACGAGCAGTACTTC. This encodes CASSLDRQSYEQYF.

The chain joins TRBV6-6 to TRBJ2-3; D possibly corresponds to TRBD2 (6 bases). The CDR3 is made up of 16 amino acids. Germline loops: CDR1 MNHNY, CDR2 SVGAGI (reference sequence). Trimming took 0 bases from V and 1 from J, leaving 11 bases between them. The CDR3 region is CASSYSGLRGTDTQYF. The CDR3 DNA sequence: TGTGCCAGCAGTTACTCGGGACTGAGGGGCACAGATACGCAGTATTTT.

This chain connects TRBV12-3 or TRBV12-4 to TRBJ2-3; D perhaps matches TRBD2 (6 bases). There are 12 residues in the CDR3. V lost 7 bases and J lost 7, with 12 bases in between. CDR3 nucleotides: TGTGCCAGCACCCTCGGGACTTATACGCAGTATTTT. This gives the protein CASTLGTYTQYF.

This chain uses TRBV12-3 or TRBV12-4 with TRBJ2-7; the match to TRBD2 covers 7 bases. Gene TRBJ2-1 matches the end of the DNA better, so the J call may be wrong. The CDR3 loop spans 16 amino acids. This CDR3 is CASSFSGLSGLNEQFF. The CDR3 DNA reads TGTGCCAGCAGTTTTAGCGGACTCTCGGGACTAAATGAGCAGTTCTTC.

This clonotype is medium-sized. The rearrangement uses TRBV6-1 and TRBJ2-3, with 14 bases that match TRBD2. The CDR3 has 17 residues. The V and J ends lost 3 bases and 3 bases, in that order; junction bases with no gene match: 5. Germline V gives CDR1 MNHNS, CDR2 SASEGT. The DNA of the CDR3 is TGTGCCAGCAGTGAGGGGACTAGCGGGAGAGTGACAGATACGCAGTATTTT. Its protein product is CASSEGTSGRVTDTQYF.

For the CDR3, the DNA is TGTGCCAGCAGTTACGGGAGACTAGCGGGAGGGTACAATGAGCAGTACTTC. Amino acid sequence: CASSYGRLAGGYNEQYF. The chain employs TRBV6-8 and TRBJ2-5; TRBD2 matches at 14 bases. CDR1 is MNHGY and CDR2 is SAAAGT in the germline V gene. The CDR3 is made up of 17 amino acids. J lost 11 bases, V lost 2 bases, and 13 bases had no gene match.

The chain carries TRBV7-8 and TRBJ2-5, with D possibly TRBD2 on 6 matching bases. V dropped 5 bases and J dropped 5 bases, with 15 bases sitting between them. The V gene's germline CDR1 is SGHVS and CDR2 FQNEAQ. There are 14 residues in the CDR3. CDR3 amino acids: CASSTLTRKETQYF. The CDR3 bases are TGTGCCAGCAGCACACTGACTAGGAAGGAGACCCAGTACTTC. The full variable domain, completed using reference TRBV7-8 and TRBJ2-5, is GAGVSQSPRYKVAKRGQDVALRCDPISGHVSLFWYQQALGQGPEFLTYFQNEAQLDKSGLPSDRFFAERPEGSVSTLKIQRTQQEDSAVYLCASSTLTRKETQYFGPGTRLLVL.

This rearrangement joins TRBV7-3 to TRBJ2-1, with a weak D call TRBD2 (5 bases). The germline CDR1 and CDR2 sequences are SGHTA and FQGTGA. Trimming removed 5 bases from V and 10 bases from J, with 21 bases in between. The CDR3 runs to 15 residues. The CDR3 loop is CASSPLGGKLYEQFF. In DNA, the CDR3 is TGTGCCAGCAGCCCCCTTGGAGGAAAGCTGTACGAGCAGTTCTTC.

The gene calls are TRBV6-1 and TRBJ1-6, with TRBD1 matching over 10 bases. V gave up 6 bases and J gave up 9 bases; unmatched junction bases: 2. The CDR3 length is 13 residues. The germline V gene has CDR1 MNHNS and CDR2 SASEGT. The CDR3 region has the DNA TGTGCCAGCAGGGACAGGGGGAGTTCACCCCTCCACTTT. It encodes CASRDRGSSPLHF.

This clonotype was found once. No conserved phenylalanine or tryptophan ends this CDR3, so it is likely a read error. Because the CDR3's place on the DNA is in doubt, the DNA is left out and the CDR3 is given as listed by TCRdb. V is TRBV24-1 and J is TRBJ2-3; the D segment call TRBD1 is taken from the table without a DNA check. The CDR3 totals 20 residues, both ends included. The germline V gene encodes CDR1 KGHDR and CDR2 SFDVKD. The CDR3: CATMAQQIFVFLVETGFHHV.

This clonotype was seen many times. The J gene is TRBJ2-6, the V gene TRBV6-1; the D gene is possibly TRBD1 (6 bases). Trimming removed 6 bases at V and 1 base at J, with 10 bases between. CDR1 is MNHNS, CDR2 SASEGT, per germline. This CDR3 spans 15 amino acids. The CDR3 sequence is CASSIQGSGANVLTF. CDR3 coding DNA: TGTGCCAGCAGCATACAGGGTTCTGGGGCCAACGTCCTGACTTTC.

This chain joins TRBV7-6 and TRBJ2-4, with 8 nucleotides matching TRBD2. The CDR3 is made up of 15 amino acids. Germline values: CDR1 SGHVS, CDR2 FNYEAQ. V trimming: 5 bases; J trimming: 13 bases; junction bases outside the gene matches: 16. CDR3 in DNA: TGTGCCAGCAGCCCAACCTTAGTAGCGGGACTCTCGCAGTACTTC. Translation gives CASSPTLVAGLSQYF.

The chain couples TRBV27 to TRBJ2-1, with D possibly being TRBD1 (6 bases). This CDR3 has 13 amino acids. V was shortened by 8 bases and J by 1 base, with 9 bases between the two germline ends. Germline V gene data show CDR1 as MNHEY and CDR2 as SMNVEV (reference sequence). The CDR3 loop is CASAGASYNEQFF. CDR3 DNA: TGTGCCAGCGCAGGGGCGTCCTACAATGAGCAGTTCTTC.

This clonotype has more than one count but fewer than ten. The CDR3 nucleotides are TGTGCCACCCATGAGTTTGACAGGGTGGAAGGAGATGGCTACACCTTC. Encoded protein: CATHEFDRVEGDGYTF. The chain links TRBV7-6 to TRBJ1-2; 7 bases align to TRBD1. V lost 10 bases and J lost 6; bases outside the gene matches: 20. CDR3 size: 16 residues. Germline loops: CDR1 SGHVS, CDR2 FNYEAQ.

In this sample, this clonotype turned up a few times. The genes are TRBV6-1 and TRBJ2-1; D is unresolved. CDR3 length: 15 amino acids. Germline V lookup: CDR1 MNHNS, CDR2 SASEGT. V was shortened by 6 bases and J by 5 bases, with 17 bases between the two germline ends. DNA of the CDR3: TGTGCCAGCAGCCCTAACTTAGCTCTCCACAATGAGCAGTTCTTC. Translated: CASSPNLALHNEQFF.

This clonotype occurred a few times. The chain combines TRBV6-1 with TRBJ2-5; 8 nucleotides agree with TRBD2. The J call may be in error: the DNA end matches TRBJ2-1 better. This CDR3 spans 15 amino acids. CDR1 and CDR2 from the germline V gene are MNHNS and SASEGT. The CDR3 loop is CASSSTSGASYEQFF. The CDR3 DNA sequence: TGTGCCAGCAGCTCTACTAGCGGAGCCTCCTACGAGCAGTTCTTC.